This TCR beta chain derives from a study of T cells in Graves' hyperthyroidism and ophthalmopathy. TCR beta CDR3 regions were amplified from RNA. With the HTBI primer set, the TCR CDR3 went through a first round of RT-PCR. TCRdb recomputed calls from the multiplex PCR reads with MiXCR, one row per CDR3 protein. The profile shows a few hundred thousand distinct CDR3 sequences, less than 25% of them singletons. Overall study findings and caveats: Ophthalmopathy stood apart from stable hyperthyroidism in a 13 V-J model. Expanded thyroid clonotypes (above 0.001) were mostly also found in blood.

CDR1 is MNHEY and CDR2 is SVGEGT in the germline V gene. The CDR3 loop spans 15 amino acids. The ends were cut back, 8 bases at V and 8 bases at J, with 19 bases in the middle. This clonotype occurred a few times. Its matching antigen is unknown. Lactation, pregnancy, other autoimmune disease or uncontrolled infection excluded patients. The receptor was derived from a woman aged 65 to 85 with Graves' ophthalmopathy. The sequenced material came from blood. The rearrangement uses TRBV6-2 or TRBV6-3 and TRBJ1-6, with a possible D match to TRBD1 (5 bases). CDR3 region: CASRPGVAGDSPLHF. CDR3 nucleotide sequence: TGTGCCAGCCGCCCGGGGGTAGCGGGAGATTCACCCCTCCACTTT.